These 27 T cell receptor beta chains were all obtained from the same sample, sequenced in a study of T cells in Graves' hyperthyroidism and ophthalmopathy (dated by TCRdb to the late 2010s). The library relied on multiplex PCR. TCRdb shows the sequencer as Illumina HiSeq 2000. The TCR beta CDR3 regions were amplified from the RNA transcripts. The first round of RT-PCR for the TCR CDR3 was performed with the HTBI primer set and the Qiagen OneStep RT-PCR kit. The public reads were reanalyzed by TCRdb: fastp trimming at Q25, MiXCR alignment, in-frame beta chains only. Under each unique CDR3 protein, matching rows form one entry showing the most common genes and DNA. The sample table holds about 770,000 distinct CDR3 sequences, of which around 19% were seen once. 16% of the sample is taken by the ten largest. Sequencing used blood. These receptors were taken from a woman between 50 and 59 years old with Graves' hyperthyroidism that later progressed to Graves' ophthalmopathy.

At least ten counts were recorded for this clonotype. The chain links TRBV29-1 to TRBJ1-2; D unclear. The CDR3 has 14 residues. Germline assignment: CDR1 SQVTM and CDR2 ANQGSEA. V lost 0 bases to trimming and J lost 2 bases, with 10 bases between them. The CDR3 coding sequence is TGCAGCGTTGAAGACCTAGTATCCAACTATGGCTACACCTTC. It codes for CSVEDLVSNYGYTF.

The gene calls are TRBV10-3 and TRBJ2-5; 12 positions match TRBD1. This CDR3 comprises 15 residues. Germline V lookup: CDR1 ENHRY, CDR2 SYGVKD. J gave up 4 bases and V 8 bases, and 8 bases lay outside the gene matches. The CDR3 DNA reads as TGTGCCATCCGGGACAGGGGGCGCGGAGGAGAGACCCAGTACTTC. It translates to CAIRDRGRGGETQYF.

This clonotype showed up many times. The chain uses TRBV7-9 and TRBJ2-5; D might be TRBD2 (5 bases). Deletions cut 7 bases from V and 1 base from J, with 7 bases between. Germline lookup yields CDR1 SEHNR and CDR2 FQNEAQ (reference sequence). The length of the CDR3 is 12 residues. CDR3 coding DNA: TGTGCCAGCAAGCGGAGCCAAGAGACCCAGTACTTC. Its protein is CASKRSQETQYF.

The chain combines TRBV7-9 with TRBJ1-1, with D perhaps matching TRBD1 (5 bases). From germline, CDR1 is SEHNR and CDR2 FQNEAQ (reference sequence). V was pared by 4 bases and J by 6 bases, with 12 bases between. The CDR3 consists of 13 residues. DNA for the CDR3: TGTGCCAGCAGCTCTCTCCAGGGTCCTGAAGCTTTCTTT. It translates to CASSSLQGPEAFF.

This clonotype was counted many times. This chain connects TRBV29-1 to TRBJ1-1; TRBD1 might be the D (6 bases). Trimming stripped 7 bases from V and 10 bases from J, with 22 bases between. This CDR3 region has 13 residues. CDR1 is SQVTM, CDR2 ANQGSEA, per germline. CDR3 in DNA: TGCAGCGCCCCCCAAAAGGGGGACACGGGAGCTTTCTTT. Translation: CSAPQKGDTGAFF.

The genes are TRBV2 and TRBJ2-7; 12 bases fit TRBD1. J lost 0 bases, V lost 6 bases, and 0 bases had no gene match. Germline CDR1 is SNHLY and CDR2 is FYNNEI. The CDR3 loop spans 14 amino acids. The chain's CDR3 is CASRGQGASYEQYF. DNA for the CDR3: TGTGCCAGCAGGGGACAGGGGGCCTCCTACGAGCAGTACTTC.

The chain recombines TRBV19 with TRBJ1-5; D is unresolved. The CDR3 is 13 amino acids. The V end lost 5 bases, the J end lost 5 bases, and 10 bases lay between the germline ends. Germline V gives CDR1 LNHDA, CDR2 SQIVND (reference sequence). DNA for the CDR3: TGTGCCAGTAGTCGACTTGTATATCAGCCCCAGCATTTT. Amino acid sequence: CASSRLVYQPQHF.

The chain combines TRBV30 with TRBJ1-3; D remains ambiguous. Germline V gene sequence: CDR1 GTSNPN, CDR2 SVGIG (reference sequence). CDR3 size: 14 residues. Trimming cost V 1 base and J 3 bases, with 10 bases left between them. Written as DNA, the CDR3 is TGTGCCTGGAGTGGAGGGTTAGGTGGAAACACCATATATTTT. It encodes CAWSGGLGGNTIYF. The full variable domain, rest sourced from reference TRBV30 and TRBJ1-3, is SQTIHQWPATLVQPVGSPLSLECTVEGTSNPNLYWYRQAAGRGLQLLFYSVGIGQISSEVPQNLSASRPQDRQFILSSKKLLLSDSGFYLCAWSGGLGGNTIYFGEGSWLTVV.

This clonotype was found many times. The J gene is TRBJ2-1, the V gene TRBV11-2; D ambiguous. Germline V CDR1 and CDR2: SGHAT, FQNNGV. V lost 0 bases, J lost 3 bases, and 18 bases lay in between. The CDR3 totals 18 residues. The CDR3 is CASSLDELMAGIYNEQFF. The DNA of the CDR3 is TGTGCCAGCAGCTTAGATGAGTTGATGGCAGGAATCTACAATGAGCAGTTCTTC.

This clonotype was picked up many times. This chain connects TRBV11-2 to TRBJ2-7; D is undetermined. Germline V gene sequence: CDR1 SGHAT, CDR2 FQNNGV. V dropped 2 bases and J dropped 5 bases, with 7 bases sitting between them. This CDR3 comprises 12 residues. In DNA form, the CDR3 reads TGTGCCAGCAGCTTAAACGAAAACGAGCAGTACTTC. Translated: CASSLNENEQYF.

The chain has TRBV5-1 and TRBJ2-4; either TRBD1 or TRBD2 may supply D (6 bases each). The CDR3 is 14 amino acids. Germline V gives CDR1 SGHRS, CDR2 YFSETQ. Between the trimmed V and J ends, which lost 6 bases and 7 bases, there was a span of 17 bases. For the CDR3, the DNA is TGCGCCAGCACGCCGGGGGACACCGCGAACATTCAGTACTTC. It specifies CASTPGDTANIQYF.

This rearrangement joins TRBV9 to TRBJ2-5; D is unclear. Germline V gene lookup returns CDR1 SGDLS and CDR2 YYNGEE. This CDR3 has 13 amino acids. V lost 0 bases to trimming and J lost 2 bases, with 5 bases between them. This CDR3 reads CASSVGMQETQYF. As DNA, the CDR3 is TGTGCCAGCAGCGTAGGTATGCAAGAGACCCAGTACTTC.

The chain recombines TRBV4-1 with TRBJ2-2, with a possible D match to TRBD1 (6 bases). There are 16 residues in the CDR3. Trimming cost V 4 bases and J 4 bases, with 16 bases left between them. The germline V gene has CDR1 MGHRA and CDR2 YSYEKL. The CDR3 loop is CASSLPKGRGTGELFF. As DNA, the CDR3 is TGCGCCAGCAGCCTCCCCAAAGGCAGGGGCACCGGGGAGCTGTTTTTT.

This clonotype was seen a handful of times. The V call is TRBV29-1, the J call TRBJ1-1; no clear D. V was trimmed by 7 bases and J by 3 bases, leaving 24 bases between them. The CDR3 runs 16 residues. Germline V gene data show CDR1 as SQVTM and CDR2 as ANQGSEA. CDR3 sequence reads: CSAQDRTGPWDTEAFF. CDR3 nucleotide sequence: TGCAGCGCCCAAGACCGGACGGGCCCTTGGGACACTGAAGCTTTCTTT.

In this sample, this clonotype turned up a few times. The gene calls are TRBV18 and TRBJ1-2; possibly TRBD1 for D (5 bases). Germline V gene data show CDR1 as KGHSH and CDR2 as LQKENI. The CDR3 length is 15 residues. The ends were cut back, 2 bases at V and 7 bases at J, with 17 bases in the middle. The CDR3 reads CASSPSSGGSFGYTF. The CDR3 DNA reads as TGTGCCAGCTCACCAAGCTCCGGGGGTAGTTTTGGCTACACCTTC.

The rearrangement uses TRBV6-1 and TRBJ2-5; D might be TRBD2 (6 bases). Trimming shortened V by 6 bases and J by 5 bases, and 19 bases separated the two germline ends. The CDR3 is made up of 15 amino acids. CDR1 and CDR2 from the germline V gene are MNHNS and SASEGT. The CDR3: CASRATGTGVETQYF. DNA for the CDR3: TGTGCCAGCAGGGCCACCGGGACGGGGGTGGAGACCCAGTACTTC.

V is TRBV20-1 and J is TRBJ2-7; either TRBD1 or TRBD2 may supply D (5 bases each). The CDR3 spans 14 residues. Trimming shortened V by 4 bases and J by 2 bases, and 15 bases separated the two germline ends. Germline V gene lookup returns CDR1 DFQATT and CDR2 SNEGSKA (reference sequence). The CDR3 protein is CSANGHQTTYEQYF. The CDR3 DNA sequence: TGCAGTGCTAACGGACACCAGACTACCTACGAGCAGTACTTC.

This clonotype was detected ten times or more. The chain combines TRBV12-3 or TRBV12-4 with TRBJ2-7; 9 bases are shared with TRBD1. CDR3 length equals 14 residues. Trimming cost V 6 bases and J 3 bases; bases outside gene matches: 6. CDR3 DNA: TGTGCCAGCAGCAGGGGACAGGGATTCTACGAGCAGTACTTC. Translation gives CASSRGQGFYEQYF.

Ten or more counts support this clonotype. The chain links TRBV11-2 to TRBJ1-1; a weak D match, TRBD1 (5 bases). The CDR3 loop spans 15 amino acids. Germline assignment: CDR1 SGHAT and CDR2 FQNNGV. Trimming left V 2 bases short and J 1 base short, with 11 bases between. The CDR3 nucleotides are TGTGCCAGCAGCTTATTACAGGCGCCGAACACTGAAGCTTTCTTT. As protein: CASSLLQAPNTEAFF.

Points on this clonotype: A much larger clone differs from this one at a single base, so this may be a read error. This chain links TRBV6-1 with TRBJ2-7; the D is unclear. The germline CDR1 and CDR2 sequences are MNHNS and SASEGT. The CDR3 is 15 residues long. CDR3 amino acids: CAGSEPQVISYEQYF. Written as DNA, the CDR3 is TGTGCCGGCAGTGAACCCCAAGTGATCTCCTACGAGCAGTACTTC.

This clonotype was picked up many times. The chain has TRBV12-3 or TRBV12-4 and TRBJ2-2; TRBD1 matches 9 bases. The CDR3 runs to 15 residues. Unmatched junction bases numbered 5, after V lost 2 bases and J lost 7 bases. The CDR3 bases are TGTGCCAGCAGTTTAACCCGGACAGGGGACGGGGAGCTGTTTTTT. This sequence encodes CASSLTRTGDGELFF.

This clonotype has ten or more counts. The chain joins TRBV11-1 to TRBJ1-1; D is uncertain. This CDR3 spans 15 amino acids. The germline V gene has CDR1 SGHAT and CDR2 FQDESV (reference sequence). Trimming left V 0 bases short and J 11 bases short, with 19 bases between. As DNA, the CDR3 is TGTGCCAGCAGCTTAGCCGCTGGACTGCGGAGATTGGCTTTCTTT. This gives the protein CASSLAAGLRRLAFF. The full variable domain, rest sourced from reference TRBV11-1 and TRBJ1-1, is EAEVAQSPRYKITEKSQAVAFWCDPISGHATLYWYRQILGQGPELLVQFQDESVVDDSQLPKDRFSAERLKGVDSTLKIQPAELGDSAMYLCASSLAAGLRRLAFFGQGTRLTVV.

This clonotype was seen more than once but under ten times. The gene calls are TRBV15 and TRBJ1-5; no clear D gene. The CDR3 runs 15 residues. The germline CDR1 and CDR2 sequences are LNHNV and YYDKDF (reference sequence). Trimming left V 3 bases short and J 2 bases short, with 11 bases between. The CDR3 DNA follows: TGTGCCACCAGCAGGACGGCATACGGCAATCAGCCCCAGCATTTT. It specifies CATSRTAYGNQPQHF.

This clonotype was seen repeatedly, ten times or more. The gene calls are TRBV3-1 and TRBJ1-2; D unresolved. Trimming left V 5 bases short and J 7 bases short, with 14 bases between. This CDR3 region has 13 residues. Germline V lookup: CDR1 LGHDT, CDR2 YNNKEL (reference sequence). CDR3 sequence (DNA): TGTGCCAGCAGCACGGAGGGTTCAAGTGGCTACACCTTC. This codes for CASSTEGSSGYTF.

This chain joins TRBV28 and TRBJ1-5; D remains ambiguous. V lost 8 bases and J 6 bases, leaving 14 bases between the germline ends. From germline, CDR1 is MDHEN and CDR2 SYDVKM. This CDR3 contains 13 residues. The CDR3 region is CASVISPSQPQHF. DNA of the CDR3: TGTGCCAGCGTGATTTCACCCTCTCAGCCCCAGCATTTT.

This clonotype appeared many times. The chain couples TRBV20-1 to TRBJ2-7; 9 bases line up with TRBD2. J lost 4 bases, V lost 5 bases, and 9 bases had no gene match. The length of the CDR3 is 14 residues. Germline-derived CDR1 and CDR2 are DFQATT and SNEGSKA (reference sequence). CDR3 nucleotides: TGCAGTGCTGGAACCGGGACTAGCAGTTACGAGCAGTACTTC. Residues: CSAGTGTSSYEQYF.

The table lists this clonotype with a few counts. V and J are TRBV29-1 and TRBJ2-7; possible D gene TRBD1, 5 bases. Germline V gene sequence: CDR1 SQVTM, CDR2 ANQGSEA. The CDR3 contains 11 residues. This CDR3 reads CSYRQNYEQYF. In DNA form, the CDR3 reads TGCAGTTACCGACAGAACTACGAGCAGTACTTC.